This TCR beta chain comes out of a study of shared clonotypes between healthy human individuals. The overall study: There were three CD4 naive, three CD4 memory, two CD8 naive and one CD8 memory plates per donor.

For sorted subsets, 150 to 200 ng DNA per replicate equaled 30,000 or so T cell genomes. The data were produced by immunoSEQ multiplex PCR, yet TCRdb's version contains in-frame clones alone and is incomplete. The sample records around 2,000,000 clones, approximately 94% being singletons. The study's findings and limits: Estimated clonotype richness was generally higher in naive than memory subsets. When compared with the clonotypes that were shared by all four sorted-subset donors, the non-shared clonotypes turned out to have lower generation probabilities.

As regards this clone: Its target is not known.

Germline V gene data show CDR1 as PRHDT and CDR2 as FYEKMQ (reference sequence). The CDR3 loop spans 13 amino acids. V was shortened by 2 bases and J by 4 bases, with 9 bases between the two germline ends. Naive CD8 cells were CD45RO-negative, positively selected for CCR7, excluding terminally differentiated effector memory CD45RA+ cells. Sequenced sample: naive CD8+ T cells sorted from blood. The sequence was collected from a man aged 18-30 years in good health. The rearrangement links TRBV13 to TRBJ2-7, with D maybe TRBD2 (5 bases). The CDR3 DNA is TGTGCCAGCAGCTTATTCCGGGATTACGAGCAGTACTTC. Protein: CASSLFRDYEQYF.